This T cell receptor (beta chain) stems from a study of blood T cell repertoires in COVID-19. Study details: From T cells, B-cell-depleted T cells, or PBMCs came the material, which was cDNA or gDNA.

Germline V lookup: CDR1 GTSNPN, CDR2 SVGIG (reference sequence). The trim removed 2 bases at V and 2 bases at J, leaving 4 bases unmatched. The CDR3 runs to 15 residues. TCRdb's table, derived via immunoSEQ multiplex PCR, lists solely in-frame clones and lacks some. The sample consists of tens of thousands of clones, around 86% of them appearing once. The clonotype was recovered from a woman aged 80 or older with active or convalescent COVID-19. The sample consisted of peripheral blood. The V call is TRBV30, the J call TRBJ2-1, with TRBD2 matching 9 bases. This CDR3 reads CAWSPIAGAYNEQFF. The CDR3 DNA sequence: TGTGCCTGGAGTCCTATAGCGGGGGCCTACAATGAGCAGTTCTTC.